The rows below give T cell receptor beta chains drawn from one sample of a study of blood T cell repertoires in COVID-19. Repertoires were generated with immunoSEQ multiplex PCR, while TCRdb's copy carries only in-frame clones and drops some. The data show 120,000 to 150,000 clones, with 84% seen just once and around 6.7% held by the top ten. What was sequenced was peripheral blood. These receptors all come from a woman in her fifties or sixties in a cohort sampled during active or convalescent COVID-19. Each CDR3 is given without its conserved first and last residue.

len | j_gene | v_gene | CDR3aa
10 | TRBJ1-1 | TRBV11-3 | ASSSKRLQAF
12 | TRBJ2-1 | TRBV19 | ASSRGGDSNEQF
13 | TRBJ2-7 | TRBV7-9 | ASSPGDSKTYEQY
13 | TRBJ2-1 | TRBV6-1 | ASSEASTSYNEQF
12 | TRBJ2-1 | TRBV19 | ASSPAGGYNEQF
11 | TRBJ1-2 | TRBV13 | ASSAGPPGGYT
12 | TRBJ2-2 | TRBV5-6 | ASRAGTSAGELF
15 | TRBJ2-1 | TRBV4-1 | ASSQDNTGVRYNEQF
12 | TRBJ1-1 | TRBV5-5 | ASSREFMNTEAF
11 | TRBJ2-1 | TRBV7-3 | ASSRDRRDEQF
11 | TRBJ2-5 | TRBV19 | ASGQGRRETQY
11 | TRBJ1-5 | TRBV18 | ASSQDSDQPQH
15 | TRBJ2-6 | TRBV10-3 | AISVSGAFSGANVLT
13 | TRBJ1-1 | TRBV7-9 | ASSNRTGSNTEAF
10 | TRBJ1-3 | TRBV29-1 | SANIAEDTIY
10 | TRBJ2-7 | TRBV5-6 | ASSPGQDEQY
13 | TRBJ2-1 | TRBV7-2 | ASRMGGGSYNEQF
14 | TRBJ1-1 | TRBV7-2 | ASSFQQGPMNTEAF
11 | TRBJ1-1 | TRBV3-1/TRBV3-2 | ASSLGTATEAF
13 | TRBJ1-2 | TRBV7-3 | ASSLSGQGAYGYT
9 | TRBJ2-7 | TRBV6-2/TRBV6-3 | ASSLVFEQY
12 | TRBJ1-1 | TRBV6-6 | ASSSGTGFPEAF
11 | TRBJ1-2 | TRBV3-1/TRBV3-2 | ASRRGINYGYT
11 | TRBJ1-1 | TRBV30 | AWSRSMNTEAF
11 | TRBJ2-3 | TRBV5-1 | ASSPTSTDTQY
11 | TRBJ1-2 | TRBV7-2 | ASSLSQYYGYT
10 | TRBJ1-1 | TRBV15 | ATRGQDTEAF
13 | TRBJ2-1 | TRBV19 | ASSAAGSPGDEQF
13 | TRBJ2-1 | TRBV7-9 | ASSLSGGVYNEQF
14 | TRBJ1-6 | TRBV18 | ASSPRETGDNSPLH
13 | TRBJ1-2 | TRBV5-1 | ASSPPTGPLYGYT
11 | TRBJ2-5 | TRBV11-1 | ASSLARRNEPY
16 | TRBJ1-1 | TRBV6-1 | ASSEPFHTTGLYTEAF
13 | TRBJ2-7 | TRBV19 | ASSQGTSGGYEQY
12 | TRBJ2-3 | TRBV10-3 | APFGERTTDTQY
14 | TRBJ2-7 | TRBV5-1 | ASSLVPGGNVDEQY